Presented here are 25 T cell receptor beta chains from one specimen sequenced in a study of shared clonotypes between healthy human individuals. Profiled with immunoSEQ multiplex PCR; TCRdb holds only in-frame clones, not every one. Of some 2.1 million clones listed, roughly 94% are singletons. Naive CD8 populations comprised CD45RO-negative cells positively selected for CCR7, excluding terminally differentiated effector memory CD45RA+ cells. The sample consisted of naive CD8+ T cells sorted from blood. The source of these receptors is a man younger than 35 in good health.

The chain recombines TRBV7-9 with TRBJ1-2, with D unclear. The CDR3 runs to 12 residues. The V end was cut by 5 bases, the J end by 8 bases, with 12 bases between. Germline CDR1 is SEHNR and CDR2 is FQNEAQ (reference sequence). CDR3 amino acids: CASSPDQSGYTF. CDR3 DNA sequence: TGTGCCAGCAGCCCTGACCAGTCCGGCTACACCTTC.

This clone was counted only a few times. V is TRBV7-8 and J is TRBJ2-2; 7 positions agree with TRBD1. The CDR3 is 12 residues long. V lost 5 bases to trimming and J lost 9 bases; unmatched junction nucleotides: 3. The germline V gene has CDR1 SGHVS and CDR2 FQNEAQ. In nucleotides, the CDR3 is TGTGCCAGCAGCGTACAGGGGAGGGAGCTGTTTTTT. Its protein product is CASSVQGRELFF.

This clone was counted a single time. Written as DNA, the CDR3 is TGTGCCAGCAGCGTAGGGCCAGGACTCGGGCCCCAGCATTTT. Encoded protein: CASSVGPGLGPQHF. V usage is TRBV9 and J usage is TRBJ1-5, with unresolved D. In germline, CDR1 is SGDLS, CDR2 YYNGEE. The CDR3 runs 14 residues. The V end lost 0 bases, the J end lost 9 bases, and 13 bases lay between the germline ends.

The rearrangement joins TRBV28 to TRBJ2-7; D perhaps matches TRBD1 (6 bases). The germline V gene has CDR1 MDHEN and CDR2 SYDVKM. This CDR3 contains 15 residues. The V end was cut by 4 bases, the J end by 2 bases, with 15 bases between. In nucleotides, the CDR3 is TGTGCCAGCAGTTCCCGGGACACGGGTGCCTACGAGCAGTACTTC. Translation gives CASSSRDTGAYEQYF.

This clone was seen just once. V is TRBV2 and J is TRBJ1-5; no reliable D call. CDR1 SNHLY and CDR2 FYNNEI come from the germline V gene. The V end was cut by 8 bases, the J end by 0 bases, with 14 bases between. The CDR3 sequence is 15 residues long. The CDR3 DNA sequence: TGTGCCAGCGAACCGGCAGAGAATAGCAATCAGCCCCAGCATTTT. This gives the protein CASEPAENSNQPQHF. The variable domain in full, with the rest retrieved from reference TRBV2 and TRBJ1-5, is EPEVTQTPSHQVTQMGQEVILRCVPISNHLYFYWYRQILGQKVEFLVSFYNNEISEKSEIFDDQFSVERPDGSNFTLKIRSTKLEDSAMYFCASEPAENSNQPQHFGDGTRLSIL.

Worth noting for this clone: At the DNA level, this CDR3 is encoded by other sequences in the same sample as well. The CDR3 DNA sequence: TGTGCCAGCAGTGGGGGAAGGGAGACCCAGTACTTC. It yields the protein CASSGGRETQYF. The chain combines TRBV2 with TRBJ2-5, with D unclear. Trimming took off 4 bases at V and 5 bases at J, with 8 bases between the two ends. CDR1 is SNHLY and CDR2 is FYNNEI in the germline V gene. This CDR3 spans 12 amino acids.

The chain couples TRBV28 to TRBJ1-1; D is perhaps TRBD1 (6 bases). Germline assignment: CDR1 MDHEN and CDR2 SYDVKM. V shed 3 bases and J shed 7 bases, with 15 bases lying between them. The CDR3 consists of 14 residues. DNA for the CDR3: TGTGCCAGCAGTTTCCAGGGGCCTGGCCTTGAAGCTTTCTTT. Translated, it gives CASSFQGPGLEAFF.

This chain connects TRBV20-1 to TRBJ2-7; maybe TRBD2 (5 bases). Germline V gives CDR1 DFQATT, CDR2 SNEGSKA (reference sequence). This CDR3 region has 11 residues. CDR3 sequence reads: CSIKGDYEQYF. CDR3 coding DNA: TGCAGCATCAAGGGAGACTACGAGCAGTACTTC.

The J gene is TRBJ2-7, the V gene TRBV7-9, with TRBD1 matching 9 bases. Germline lookup yields CDR1 SEHNR and CDR2 FQNEAQ (reference sequence). V lost 4 bases to trimming and J lost 5 bases; unmatched junction nucleotides: 18. The CDR3 consists of 18 residues. The CDR3 region has the DNA TGTGCCAGCAGCTCGGGACAGGGAGCTAGTTTGGAGGCCGACGAGCAGTACTTC. As protein: CASSSGQGASLEADEQYF.

The genes are TRBV19 and TRBJ2-7; 7 nucleotides match TRBD1. Germline V gene data show CDR1 as LNHDA and CDR2 as SQIVND (reference sequence). With 8 bases clipped from V and 2 bases from J, the junction kept 6 bases outside the gene matches. This CDR3 has 13 residues. The CDR3 region is CASASGTAYEQYF. The CDR3 nucleotides are TGTGCCAGTGCTTCCGGGACAGCCTACGAGCAGTACTTC.

This CDR3 is CASSSEASLSADTQYF. CDR3 coding DNA: TGTGCCAGCAGTTCAGAGGCTAGCCTCTCGGCAGATACGCAGTATTTT. The chain is built from TRBV28 and TRBJ2-3; D is perhaps TRBD2 (5 bases). The length of the CDR3 is 16 residues. Germline assignment: CDR1 MDHEN and CDR2 SYDVKM. Trimming pared 4 bases from V and 4 bases from J, leaving 18 bases between.

The rearrangement links TRBV6-4 to TRBJ2-7; TRBD1 matches at 7 bases. The junction had 3 bases not matched to a gene; V was cut back by 7 bases and J by 0 bases. The CDR3 length is 13 residues. In germline, CDR1 is MRHNA, CDR2 SNTAGT. In DNA form, the CDR3 reads TGTGCCAGCATCCGGGACAGCTCCTACGAGCAGTACTTC. Encoded protein: CASIRDSSYEQYF.

The V gene is TRBV10-2, the J gene TRBJ2-7; TRBD2 agrees at 10 bases. Germline values: CDR1 WSHSY, CDR2 SAAADI. With V trimmed by 0 bases and J by 3 bases, 5 bases remained unmatched. The CDR3 consists of 16 residues. The CDR3 here is CASSESLAGAGYEQYF. The DNA for the CDR3 is TGCGCCAGCAGTGAGTCCCTAGCGGGAGCCGGCTACGAGCAGTACTTC.

In regard to this clone: This sample includes further DNA sequences coding for the same CDR3. The gene calls are TRBV5-5 and TRBJ1-1; D is unresolved. Germline loops: CDR1 SGHKS, CDR2 YYEKEE (reference sequence). The CDR3 totals 14 residues. V dropped 1 base and J dropped 0 bases, with 7 bases sitting between them. As DNA, the CDR3 is TGTGCCAGCAGCTTGTGGGGAGTGAACACTGAAGCTTTCTTT. It codes for CASSLWGVNTEAFF. The full variable domain, with the rest looked up from reference TRBV5-5 and TRBJ1-1, is DAGVTQSPTHLIKTRGQQVTLRCSPISGHKSVSWYQQVLGQGPQFIFQYYEKEERGRGNFPDRFSARQFPNYSSELNVNALLLGDSALYLCASSLWGVNTEAFFGQGTRLTVV.

As for this clone: At the DNA level, this CDR3 is encoded by other sequences in the same sample as well. The CDR3 reads CASSMDGEETQYF. The CDR3 nucleotides are TGTGCCAGTAGTATGGATGGTGAAGAGACCCAGTACTTC. V is TRBV19 and J is TRBJ2-5; the D is unclear. The V end was cut by 3 bases, the J end by 3 bases, with 8 bases between. Germline V gives CDR1 LNHDA, CDR2 SQIVND (reference sequence). CDR3 length: 13 residues.

Concerning this clone itself: Other DNA sequences in this sample translate to the same CDR3. This chain uses TRBV4-1 with TRBJ2-7; TRBD2 aligns across 8 bases. The V gene end was trimmed by 1 base and the J gene end by 3 bases; junction bases not matched to a gene: 5. The CDR3 sequence is 15 residues long. CDR1 and CDR2 from the germline V gene are MGHRA and YSYEKL. The CDR3 loop reads CASSQGPGGIYEQYF. The CDR3 DNA follows: TGCGCCAGCAGCCAAGGGCCGGGGGGGATCTACGAGCAGTACTTC.

In its sample, this clone was seen once. The chain joins TRBV7-9 to TRBJ2-3; D is unclear. V was trimmed by 5 bases and J by 0 bases, leaving 12 bases between them. Germline V lookup: CDR1 SEHNR, CDR2 FQNEAQ (reference sequence). This CDR3 has 15 amino acids. CDR3 protein: CASSRSGISTDTQYF. CDR3 DNA sequence: TGTGCCAGCAGCCGAAGTGGGATTAGCACAGATACGCAGTATTTT.

The chain joins TRBV6-1 to TRBJ2-7; D might be TRBD2 (6 bases). This CDR3 has 14 amino acids. V lost 7 bases, J lost 2 bases, and 15 bases lay in between. Per the germline V gene, CDR1 is MNHNS and CDR2 is SASEGT. The chain's CDR3 is CASNPRGRPYEQYF. DNA of the CDR3: TGTGCCAGCAACCCCCGGGGGAGACCCTACGAGCAGTACTTC.

The chain employs TRBV7-9 and TRBJ2-7; D call uncertain. V was shortened by 1 base and J by 4 bases, with 8 bases between the two germline ends. The CDR3 extends over 13 amino acids. CDR1 and CDR2 (germline): SEHNR, FQNEAQ (reference sequence). CDR3 sequence reads: CASSLVQDYEQYF. CDR3 DNA: TGTGCCAGCAGCTTAGTGCAGGATTACGAGCAGTACTTC.

The chain is built from TRBV30 and TRBJ1-2, with D uncertain. V was clipped by 0 bases and J by 6 bases, with 8 bases between them. The CDR3 is 12 residues long. CDR1 is GTSNPN and CDR2 is SVGIG in the germline V gene (reference sequence). CDR3 region: CAWSVSQHGYTF. CDR3 nucleotide sequence: TGTGCCTGGAGTGTAAGCCAGCATGGCTACACCTTC.

This chain links TRBV25-1 with TRBJ2-7; D gene unclear. V gave up 6 bases and J gave up 3 bases, with 9 bases separating them. Germline loops: CDR1 MGHDK, CDR2 SYGVNS. This CDR3 has 12 amino acids. The chain's CDR3 is CASSPTVYEQYF. The CDR3 DNA follows: TGTGCCAGCAGCCCCACAGTCTACGAGCAGTACTTC.

The rearrangement uses TRBV7-2 and TRBJ1-2; 8 bases are shared with TRBD1. Per the germline V gene, CDR1 is SGHTA and CDR2 is FQGNSA. The CDR3 loop spans 17 amino acids. V lost 2 bases, J lost 0 bases, and 8 bases stayed unmatched. CDR3 nucleotide sequence: TGTGCCAGCAGCTTATCGTCTGGACAGGGTCCTAACTATGGCTACACCTTC. Residues: CASSLSSGQGPNYGYTF.

This sequence joins TRBV6-1 and TRBJ1-3, with a tentative D call TRBD1 (5 bases). V was cut by 6 bases and J by 0 bases, with 9 bases left in between. Germline CDR1 is MNHNS and CDR2 is SASEGT. CDR3 length: 14 amino acids. CDR3 DNA sequence: TGTGCCAGCAGGAACAGGTACTCTGGAAACACCATATATTTT. Residues: CASRNRYSGNTIYF.

The chain has TRBV19 and TRBJ1-3; D is unclear. CDR1 is LNHDA, CDR2 SQIVND, per germline (reference sequence). This CDR3 spans 13 amino acids. V dropped 9 bases and J dropped 0 bases, with 9 bases sitting between them. The CDR3 DNA is TGTGCCAGCGGGATCTACTCTGGAAACACCATATATTTT. Amino acid sequence: CASGIYSGNTIYF.

As for this clone: Additional DNA sequences in this sample encode the identical CDR3. The genes are TRBV9 and TRBJ2-2; weak D call: TRBD2 (6 bases). CDR1 and CDR2 from the germline V gene are SGDLS and YYNGEE. This CDR3 has 15 residues. Trimming shortened V by 2 bases and J by 1 base, and 9 bases separated the two germline ends. For the CDR3, the DNA is TGTGCCAGCAGCGTGTCGGGGGTGAACACCGGGGAGCTGTTTTTT. Translating it yields CASSVSGVNTGELFF.